One and the same sample provided the 14 T cell receptor beta chains below, sequenced in a study of T cell responses to AZD1222 COVID-19 vaccine. Libraries were prepared by immunoSEQ multiplex PCR; TCRdb keeps only in-frame clonotypes and omits some of them. This repertoire shows 80,000 or so clones, 90% to 95% found once; its top ten account for about 5.2%. This specimen consisted of peripheral blood, obtained on day 0 of AZD1222 vaccination. The receptors come from an adult in good health.

This chain links TRBV6-5 with TRBJ1-1; D unresolved. Trimming removed 7 bases from V and 4 bases from J, with 16 bases in between. CDR3 length: 14 amino acids. Germline CDR1 and CDR2: MNHEY and SVGAGI. The CDR3 bases are TGTGCCAGCATGGCGGGAGGCTGGGGCACTGAAGCTTTCTTT. As protein: CASMAGGWGTEAFF.

A single count supports this clone. The gene calls are TRBV6-5 and TRBJ2-3; D may be TRBD1 (6 bases). This CDR3 spans 13 amino acids. From germline, CDR1 is MNHEY and CDR2 SVGAGI. With 10 bases removed from V and 1 base from J, the gap between germline ends came to 12 bases. The CDR3 here is CAIRQAGTDTQYF. The CDR3 region has the DNA TGTGCCATTAGACAGGCTGGCACAGATACGCAGTATTTT.

This clone was detected only once. This chain links TRBV27 with TRBJ2-5; D is unresolved. There are 11 residues in the CDR3. The V and J ends lost 3 bases and 5 bases respectively, with 4 bases between them. Germline CDR1 MNHEY, CDR2 SMNVEV (reference sequence). The CDR3 DNA reads as TGTGCCAGCAGTTTTATGGAGACCCAGTACTTC. Its protein is CASSFMETQYF.

In nucleotides, the CDR3 is TGTGCCAGCAGTTTACCCCAGGGGGCGGGGGGAAACTATGGCTACACCTTC. Translation gives CASSLPQGAGGNYGYTF. J is TRBJ1-2 and V is TRBV28; the match to TRBD1 covers 8 bases. J gave up 2 bases and V 2 bases, and 10 bases lay outside the gene matches. This CDR3 comprises 17 residues. Germline V gives CDR1 MDHEN, CDR2 SYDVKM.

This chain joins TRBV29-1 and TRBJ2-7; maybe TRBD1 (6 bases). The CDR3 totals 11 residues. Between the trimmed V and J ends, which lost 6 bases and 3 bases, there was a span of 9 bases. CDR1 and CDR2 (germline): SQVTM, ANQGSEA. The CDR3 DNA reads TGCAGCGTAGCGGACAGCTACGAGCAGTACTTC. It codes for CSVADSYEQYF.

The chain carries TRBV11-2 and TRBJ2-3; the D is unclear. The CDR3 covers 15 residues. Germline lookup yields CDR1 SGHAT and CDR2 FQNNGV. The germline V and J ends were trimmed by 2 bases and 0 bases, with 9 bases remaining between them. The CDR3 sequence is CASSLLGLSTDTQYF. Written as DNA, the CDR3 is TGTGCCAGCAGCTTATTGGGCCTAAGCACAGATACGCAGTATTTT.

This chain links TRBV14 with TRBJ1-4; 11 nucleotides agree with TRBD1. The J segment lost 0 bases and the V segment lost 5 bases, leaving 2 bases of the junction unmatched. Germline loops: CDR1 SGHDN, CDR2 FVKESK. The CDR3 covers 16 residues. CDR3 sequence: CASSSGQGATNEKLFF. In DNA, the CDR3 is TGTGCCAGCAGCTCGGGACAGGGGGCAACTAATGAAAAACTGTTTTTT.

The CDR3 loop is CASSERSTVTYEQYF. CDR3 nucleotide sequence: TGCGCCAGCAGTGAAAGGTCGACAGTAACCTACGAGCAGTACTTC. The chain is built from TRBV10-1 and TRBJ2-7; tentatively, D is TRBD1 (5 bases). V was pared by 3 bases and J by 2 bases, with 14 bases between. This CDR3 region has 15 residues. Germline V lookup: CDR1 WNHNN, CDR2 SYGVQD (reference sequence).

V gene TRBV19 combines with J gene TRBJ1-1; D possibly corresponds to TRBD1 (5 bases). This CDR3 region has 16 residues. Trimming shortened V by 3 bases and J by 4 bases, and 18 bases separated the two germline ends. Germline-derived CDR1 and CDR2 are LNHDA and SQIVND (reference sequence). The CDR3 loop is CASSMTGGVRVTEAFF. CDR3 DNA sequence: TGTGCCAGTAGTATGACGGGGGGGGTTCGGGTCACTGAAGCTTTCTTT.

The rearrangement joins TRBV5-5 to TRBJ2-2; unclear D gene. The V end lost 0 bases, the J end lost 6 bases, and 12 bases lay between the germline ends. The CDR3 is 15 residues long. CDR1 and CDR2 (germline): SGHKS, YYEKEE (reference sequence). The CDR3 protein is CASSLGMTRAGELFF. The CDR3 DNA follows: TGTGCCAGCAGCTTGGGTATGACTCGGGCCGGGGAGCTGTTTTTT.

V and J are TRBV4-1 and TRBJ2-7; D unresolved. The germline V gene has CDR1 MGHRA and CDR2 YSYEKL. This CDR3 is 13 amino acids long. Trimming cost V 1 base and J 0 bases, with 4 bases left between them. The CDR3 loop reads CASSQVDSYEQYF. As DNA, the CDR3 is TGCGCCAGCAGCCAAGTTGACTCCTACGAGCAGTACTTC.

This chain uses TRBV12-3 or TRBV12-4 with TRBJ1-1; D is unclear. Trimming took off 6 bases at V and 11 bases at J, with 19 bases between the two ends. The CDR3 covers 13 residues. The CDR3 DNA sequence: TGTGCCAGCAGCCAGAGCTCGCGGAGCGGCGCTTTCTTT. This encodes CASSQSSRSGAFF.

The V and J genes are TRBV6-2 or TRBV6-3 and TRBJ1-6; TRBD1 matches 7 bases. The CDR3 covers 15 residues. Germline V lookup: CDR1 MNHEY, CDR2 SVGEGT. V was pared by 4 bases and J by 9 bases, with 9 bases of the junction left unmatched. The CDR3 sequence: CASSLDRARISPLHF. The CDR3 bases are TGTGCCAGCAGTTTAGACAGGGCCCGAATTTCACCCCTCCACTTT.

The V and J genes are TRBV19 and TRBJ2-7, with D possibly being TRBD1 or TRBD2 (5 bases each). Trimming left V 0 bases short and J 0 bases short, with 9 bases between. Germline assignment: CDR1 LNHDA and CDR2 SQIVND (reference sequence). The CDR3 has 15 residues. CDR3 sequence: CASSIEQGASYEQYF. The CDR3 DNA reads TGTGCCAGTAGTATAGAGCAGGGAGCCTCCTACGAGCAGTACTTC. Drawing the rest from reference TRBV19 and TRBJ2-7, the complete variable domain is DGGITQSPKYLFRKEGQNVTLSCEQNLNHDAMYWYRQDPGQGLRLIYYSQIVNDFQKGDIAEGYSVSREKKESFPLTVTSAQKNPTAFYLCASSIEQGASYEQYFGPGTRLTVT.